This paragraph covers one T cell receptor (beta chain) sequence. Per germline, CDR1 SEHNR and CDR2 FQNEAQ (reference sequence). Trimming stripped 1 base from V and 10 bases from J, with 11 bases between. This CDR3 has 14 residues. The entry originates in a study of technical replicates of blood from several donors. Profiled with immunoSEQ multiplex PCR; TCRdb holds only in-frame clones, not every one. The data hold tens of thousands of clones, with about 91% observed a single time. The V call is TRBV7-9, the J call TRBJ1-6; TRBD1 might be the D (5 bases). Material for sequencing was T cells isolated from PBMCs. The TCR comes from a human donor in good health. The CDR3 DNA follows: TGTGCCAGCAGCTTAGTCCAGGGAAAGTCACCCCTCCACTTT. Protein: CASSLVQGKSPLHF.